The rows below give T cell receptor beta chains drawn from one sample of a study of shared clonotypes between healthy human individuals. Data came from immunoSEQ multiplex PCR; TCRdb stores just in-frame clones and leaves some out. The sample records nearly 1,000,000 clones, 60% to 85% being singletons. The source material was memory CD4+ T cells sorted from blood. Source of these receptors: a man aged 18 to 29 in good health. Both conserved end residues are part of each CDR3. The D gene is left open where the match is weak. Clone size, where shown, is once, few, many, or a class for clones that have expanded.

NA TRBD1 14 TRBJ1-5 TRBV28 TGTGCCAGCAGGACAGGGGGCGAGGGTCAGCCCCAGCATTTT CASRTGGEGQPQHF
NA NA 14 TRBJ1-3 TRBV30 TGTGCCTGGAGTTTGGGCAGCTCTGGAAACACCATATATTTT CAWSLGSSGNTIYF
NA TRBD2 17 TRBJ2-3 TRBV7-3 TGTGCCAGCAGCTCGCTCGGAGCGGGGGGGCGCACAGATACGCAGTATTTT CASSSLGAGGRTDTQYF
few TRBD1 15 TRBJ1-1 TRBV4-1 TGCGCCAGCAGCCAAAACCAGGGGGCGTACACTGAAGCTTTCTTT CASSQNQGAYTEAFF
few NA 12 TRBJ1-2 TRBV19 TGTGCCAGACCGGCGGGCGACTATGGCTACACCTTC CARPAGDYGYTF
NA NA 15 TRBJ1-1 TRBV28 TGTGCCAGCAGTTTAAACAGGAGAGACATAAGAGAAGCTTTCTTT CASSLNRRDIREAFF
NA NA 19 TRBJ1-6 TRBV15 TGTGCCACCAGCAGAGACGCTGCGGGGGTCTACTCCTATAATTCACCCCTCCACTTT CATSRDAAGVYSYNSPLHF
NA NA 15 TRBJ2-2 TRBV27 TGTGCCAGCAGTTTCGGTGCCTGGAACACCGGGGAGCTGTTTTTT CASSFGAWNTGELFF
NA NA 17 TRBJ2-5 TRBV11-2 TGTGCCAGCAGCTTAGGCCGGGCTCCAGCCGGGGAAGAGACCCAGTACTTC CASSLGRAPAGEETQYF
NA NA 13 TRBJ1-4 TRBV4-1 TGCGCCAGCAGCCAACGGGAGAGTGAAAAACTGTTTTTT CASSQRESEKLFF
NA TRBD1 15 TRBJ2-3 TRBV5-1 TGCGCCAGCAGCTGGGGACAGGGGCGCACAGATACGCAGTATTTT CASSWGQGRTDTQYF
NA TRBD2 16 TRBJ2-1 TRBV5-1 TGCGCCAGCAGCCTGGTCGGCGGAGCCGGGGGGAATGAGCAGTTCTTC CASSLVGGAGGNEQFF
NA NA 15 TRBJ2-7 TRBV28 TGTGCCAGCAGTTCCCCGACACTTTCCTCCTACGAGCAGTACTTC CASSSPTLSSYEQYF
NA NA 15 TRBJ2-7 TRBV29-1 TGCAGCGTTGAAGATAGAGGCAGGGCCCCCTACGAGCAGTACTTC CSVEDRGRAPYEQYF
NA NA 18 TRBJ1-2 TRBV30 TGTGCCTGGAGTAGGTACCTCCCACCTTTGACAGATCTCTATGGCTACACCTTC CAWSRYLPPLTDLYGYTF
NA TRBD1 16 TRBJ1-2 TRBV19 TGTGCCAGTAGTATAGAATCGACAGGGGCTAACTATGGCTACACCTTC CASSIESTGANYGYTF
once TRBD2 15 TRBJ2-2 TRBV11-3 TGTGCCAGCAGCTTAGCGAGCGGGGGTGACGGGGAGCTGTTTTTT CASSLASGGDGELFF
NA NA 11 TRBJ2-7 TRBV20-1 TGCAGTGCTAGCCCAGTTTACGAGCAGTACTTC CSASPVYEQYF
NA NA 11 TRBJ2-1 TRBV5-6 TGTGCCAGCAGCTTGTCGGGGCCTCTGTTCTTC CASSLSGPLFF
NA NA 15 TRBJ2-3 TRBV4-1 TGCGCCAGCAGCCCAACCGGGACTTCTAGAGATACGCAGTATTTT CASSPTGTSRDTQYF
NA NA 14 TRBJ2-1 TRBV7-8 TGTGCCAGCAGCGTCTCGGAGACGTTCAATGAGCAGTTCTTC CASSVSETFNEQFF
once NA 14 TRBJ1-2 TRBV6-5 TGTGCCAGCAGTTACTCGGACCAGACGGGGGGCTACACCTTC CASSYSDQTGGYTF
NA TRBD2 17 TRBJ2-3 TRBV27 TGTGCCAGCAGTCTAAGGACTAGCGGGAGACGCACAGATACGCAGTATTTT CASSLRTSGRRTDTQYF
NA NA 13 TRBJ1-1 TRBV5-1 TGCGCCAGCAGCCAAACTGTGAACACTGAAGCTTTCTTT CASSQTVNTEAFF
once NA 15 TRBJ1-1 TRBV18 TGTGCCAGCTCACCACGGCCAGGGTACAACACTGAAGCTTTCTTT CASSPRPGYNTEAFF
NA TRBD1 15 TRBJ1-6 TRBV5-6 TGTGCCAGCAGCTCAGACAGGGGGCGAGGGTCACCCCTCCACTTT CASSSDRGRGSPLHF
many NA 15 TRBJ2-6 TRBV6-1 TGTGCCAGCAGTGTAATGGGGGCTGGGGCCAACGTCCTGACTTTC CASSVMGAGANVLTF
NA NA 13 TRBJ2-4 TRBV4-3 TGCGCCAGCAGCCAAGAGACCCAAAACATTCAGTACTTC CASSQETQNIQYF
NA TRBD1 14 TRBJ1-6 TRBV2 TGTGCCAGCAGTGGGGACAGCGGCAATTCACCCCTCCACTTT CASSGDSGNSPLHF
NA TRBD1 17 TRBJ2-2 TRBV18 TGTGCCAGCTCACAAACCCTGGGGACAGGGAATACCGGGGAGCTGTTTTTT CASSQTLGTGNTGELFF
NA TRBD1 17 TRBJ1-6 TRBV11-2 TGTGCCAGCAGCTTCGCCGTGACAGGGGCCGGGGGTTCACCCCTCCACTTT CASSFAVTGAGGSPLHF
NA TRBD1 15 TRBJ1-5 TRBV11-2 TGTGCCAGCAGCCGCTCGACAGGGGGCGGTCAGCCCCAGCATTTT CASSRSTGGGQPQHF
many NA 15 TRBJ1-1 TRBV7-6 TGTGCCAGCAGCTTATCACCCCAAAGGGCCACTGAAGCTTTCTTT CASSLSPQRATEAFF
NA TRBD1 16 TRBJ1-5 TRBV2 TGTGCCAGCAGTGGGCAGGGGGCAGGATCGTATCAGCCCCAGCATTTT CASSGQGAGSYQPQHF
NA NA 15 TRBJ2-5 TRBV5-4 TGTGCCAGCACCCATCTAGGCGCCTACCAAGAGACCCAGTACTTC CASTHLGAYQETQYF
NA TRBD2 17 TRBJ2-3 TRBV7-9 TGTGCCAGCAGCCAGACTAGCGGGAAGAAACTCACAGATACGCAGTATTTT CASSQTSGKKLTDTQYF
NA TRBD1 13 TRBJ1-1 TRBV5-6 TGTGCCAGCAGCTTCCAGACAGGGAATACGGCTTTCTTT CASSFQTGNTAFF
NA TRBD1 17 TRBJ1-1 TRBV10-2 TGCGCCAGCAGTGAGTCGATAGGGACAGGGCAGAACACTGAAGCTTTCTTT CASSESIGTGQNTEAFF
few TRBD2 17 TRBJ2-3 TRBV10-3 TGTGCCATCAGCCTCGGGACTAGCGGGGGGGGCACAGATACGCAGTATTTT CAISLGTSGGGTDTQYF
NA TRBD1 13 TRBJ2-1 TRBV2 TGTGCCAGCAGTGTGAACAGGGGCGATGAGCAGTTCTTC CASSVNRGDEQFF
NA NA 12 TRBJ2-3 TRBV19 TGTGCCAGTAGTATAGGTCCGGATACGCAGTATTTT CASSIGPDTQYF
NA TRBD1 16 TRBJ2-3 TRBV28 TGTGCCAGCCAGGGGGACAGGGGGCCGAGCACAGATACGCAGTATTTT CASQGDRGPSTDTQYF
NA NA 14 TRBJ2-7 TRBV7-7 TGTGCTAGCAGCTTAGTAGGGGGAGGGGACGAGCAGTACTTC CASSLVGGGDEQYF
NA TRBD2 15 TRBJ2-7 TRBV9 TGTGCCAGCAGCGTAAAGACGGGAGGGCCAGGGGAGCAGTACTTC CASSVKTGGPGEQYF
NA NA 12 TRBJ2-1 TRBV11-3 TGTGCCAGCAGCTCCGCGGGCAATGAGCAGTTCTTC CASSSAGNEQFF
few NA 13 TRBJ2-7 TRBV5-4 TGTGCCAGCAGCTCCGGCGTCACCTACGAGCAGTACTTC CASSSGVTYEQYF
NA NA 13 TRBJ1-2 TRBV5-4 TGTGCCAGCAGCGCGGACGGGAACTATGGCTACACCTTC CASSADGNYGYTF
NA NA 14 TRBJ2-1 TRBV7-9 TGTGCCAGCACCCCGGACTACTCCTACAATGAGCAGTTCTTC CASTPDYSYNEQFF
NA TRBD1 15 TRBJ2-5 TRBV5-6 TGTGCCAGCAGCTTGGGACAGGGGATGAGGGAGACCCAGTACTTC CASSLGQGMRETQYF
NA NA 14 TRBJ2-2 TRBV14 TGTGCCAGCAGCCCCCTGGGGGTCCCCGGGGAGCTGTTTTTT CASSPLGVPGELFF
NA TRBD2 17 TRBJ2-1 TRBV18 TGTGCCAGCTCACCACCTTCGACTAGCGGGGTATACAATGAGCAGTTCTTC CASSPPSTSGVYNEQFF